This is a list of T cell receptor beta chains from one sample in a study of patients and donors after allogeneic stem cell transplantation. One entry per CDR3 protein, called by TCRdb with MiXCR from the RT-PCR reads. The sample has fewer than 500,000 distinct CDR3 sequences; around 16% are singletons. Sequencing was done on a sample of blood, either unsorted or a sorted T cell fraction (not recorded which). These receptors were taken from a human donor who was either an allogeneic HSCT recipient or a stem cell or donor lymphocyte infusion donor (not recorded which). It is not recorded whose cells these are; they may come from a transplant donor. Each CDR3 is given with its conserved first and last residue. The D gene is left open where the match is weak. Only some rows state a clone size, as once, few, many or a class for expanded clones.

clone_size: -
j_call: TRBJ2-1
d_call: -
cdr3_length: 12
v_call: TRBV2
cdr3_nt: TGTGCCACGCGATGGCAGTTGGGTGAGCAGTTCTTC
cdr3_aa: CATRWQLGEQFF

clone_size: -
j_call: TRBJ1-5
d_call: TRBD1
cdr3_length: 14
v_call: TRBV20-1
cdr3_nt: TGCAGTGCCCCCCGGGACAGGAGCAATCAGCCCCAGCATTTT
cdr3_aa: CSAPRDRSNQPQHF

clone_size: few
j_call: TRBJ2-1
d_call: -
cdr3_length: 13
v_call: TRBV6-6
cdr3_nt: TGTGCCAGCAGGGGGGCTGGGGACAATGAGCAGTTCTTC
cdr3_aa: CASRGAGDNEQFF

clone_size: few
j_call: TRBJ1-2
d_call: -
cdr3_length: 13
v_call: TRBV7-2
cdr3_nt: TGTGCCAGCAGCTTAACCACAGCGGGGGGCTACACCTTC
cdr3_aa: CASSLTTAGGYTF

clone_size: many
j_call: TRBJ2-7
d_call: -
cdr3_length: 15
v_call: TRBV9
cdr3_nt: TGTGCCAGCAGCGTATCCGGGCGAGGGGCCTACGAGCAGTACTTC
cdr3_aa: CASSVSGRGAYEQYF

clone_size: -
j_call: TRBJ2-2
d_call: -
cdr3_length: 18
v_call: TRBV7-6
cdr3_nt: TGTGCCAGCAGCTCCCGAGGGGGACATCCTTGGGGTACCGGGGAGCTGTTTTTT
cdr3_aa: CASSSRGGHPWGTGELFF

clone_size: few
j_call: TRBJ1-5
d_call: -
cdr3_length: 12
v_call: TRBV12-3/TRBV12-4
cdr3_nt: TGTGCCAGCAGCAAAATGTCACAGCCCCAGCATTTT
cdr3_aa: CASSKMSQPQHF

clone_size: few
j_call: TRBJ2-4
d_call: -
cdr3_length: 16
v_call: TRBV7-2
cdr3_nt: TGTGCCAGCAGCATCGGTAGACGTCTAGCCAAAAACATTCAGTACTTC
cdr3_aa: CASSIGRRLAKNIQYF

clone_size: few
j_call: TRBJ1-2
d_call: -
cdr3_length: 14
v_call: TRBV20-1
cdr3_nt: TGCAGTGCTAGAGAAATGCGTCTTAACTATGGCTACACCTTC
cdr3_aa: CSAREMRLNYGYTF

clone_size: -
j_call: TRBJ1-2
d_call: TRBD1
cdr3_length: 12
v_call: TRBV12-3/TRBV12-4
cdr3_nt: TGTGCCAGCGGGACAGGGACACATGGCTACACCTTC
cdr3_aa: CASGTGTHGYTF

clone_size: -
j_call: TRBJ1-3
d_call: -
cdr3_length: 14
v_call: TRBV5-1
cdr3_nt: TGCGCCAGCAGCCTAACAGGGTATGGAAACACCATATATTTT
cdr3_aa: CASSLTGYGNTIYF

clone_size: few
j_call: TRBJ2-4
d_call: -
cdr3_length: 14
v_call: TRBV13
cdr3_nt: TGTGCCAGCAGGCGGGGAGGAACCAAAAACATTCAGTACTTC
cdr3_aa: CASRRGGTKNIQYF

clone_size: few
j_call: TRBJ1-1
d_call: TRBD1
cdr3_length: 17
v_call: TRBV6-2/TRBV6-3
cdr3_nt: TGTGCCAGCAGTCCCCGCCCTCGGCGACAGGGGCACACTGAAGCTTTCTTT
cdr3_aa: CASSPRPRRQGHTEAFF

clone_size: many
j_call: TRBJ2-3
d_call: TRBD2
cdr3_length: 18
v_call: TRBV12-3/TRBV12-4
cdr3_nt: TGTGCCAGCACCTCGCGAGGACTAGCGGGAGGGAGCACAGATACGCAGTATTTT
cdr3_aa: CASTSRGLAGGSTDTQYF

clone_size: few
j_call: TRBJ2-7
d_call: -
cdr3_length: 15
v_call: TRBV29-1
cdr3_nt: TGCAGCGTTGTGCGCGGGGCAGGGGGGAAATACGAGCAGTACTTC
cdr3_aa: CSVVRGAGGKYEQYF

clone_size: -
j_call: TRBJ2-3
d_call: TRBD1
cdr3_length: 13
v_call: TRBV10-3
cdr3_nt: TGTGCCACCGGACAGGCGGGCACAGATACGCAGTATTTT
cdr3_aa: CATGQAGTDTQYF

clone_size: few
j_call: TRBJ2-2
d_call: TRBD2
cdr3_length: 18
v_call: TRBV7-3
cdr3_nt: TGTGCCAGCAGCTTGGCGAGTGGACTAGGGCGAAACACCGGGGAGCTGTTTTTT
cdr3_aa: CASSLASGLGRNTGELFF

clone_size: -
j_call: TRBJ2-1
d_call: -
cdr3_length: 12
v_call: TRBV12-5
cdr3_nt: TGTGCTAGTGGTCCCGAAAGGGGGGGGGAGTTCTTC
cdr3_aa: CASGPERGGEFF

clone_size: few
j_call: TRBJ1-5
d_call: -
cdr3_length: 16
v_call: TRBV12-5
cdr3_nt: TGTGCTAGTGGTTTGGTACCTAAGGGCATGCATCAGCCCCAGCATTTT
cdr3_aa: CASGLVPKGMHQPQHF

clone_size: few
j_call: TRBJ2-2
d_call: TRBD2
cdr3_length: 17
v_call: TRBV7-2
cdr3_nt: TGTGCCAGCAGTTCTATGAAGGGGAGGGCAGACAGAGGGGAGCTGTTTTTT
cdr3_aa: CASSSMKGRADRGELFF

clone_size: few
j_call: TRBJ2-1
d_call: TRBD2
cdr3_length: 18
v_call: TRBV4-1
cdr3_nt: TGCGCCAGCAGCCAACCCCCGCTAGCGGGGGGCTCCTACAATGAGCAGTTCTTC
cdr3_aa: CASSQPPLAGGSYNEQFF

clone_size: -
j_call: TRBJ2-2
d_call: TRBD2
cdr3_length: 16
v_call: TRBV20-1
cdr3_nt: TGCAGTGCTAGAGGCCGCGAGCGGGGTTCAACCGGGGAGCTGTTTTTT
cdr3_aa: CSARGRERGSTGELFF

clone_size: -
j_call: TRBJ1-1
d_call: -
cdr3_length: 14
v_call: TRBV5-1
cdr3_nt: TGCGCCAGCAGCCCCCCGGGGGTGGGCACTGAAGCTTTCTTT
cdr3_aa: CASSPPGVGTEAFF

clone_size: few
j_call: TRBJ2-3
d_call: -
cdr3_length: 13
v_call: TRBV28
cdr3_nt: TGTGCCAGCTCCGGGGCATTTTCAGATACGCAGTATTTT
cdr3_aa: CASSGAFSDTQYF

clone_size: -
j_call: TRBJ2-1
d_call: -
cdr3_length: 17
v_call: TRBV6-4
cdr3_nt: TGTGCCAGCAGTCGGCCCCCCGGGACACTCTCCTACAATGAGCAGTTCTTC
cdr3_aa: CASSRPPGTLSYNEQFF

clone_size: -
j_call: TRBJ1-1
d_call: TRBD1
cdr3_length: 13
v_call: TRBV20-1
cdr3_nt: TGCAGTGCTAGACAGGGGGCGAACACTGAAGCTTTCTTT
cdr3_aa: CSARQGANTEAFF

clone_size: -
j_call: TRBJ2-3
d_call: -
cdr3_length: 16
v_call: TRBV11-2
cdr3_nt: TGTGCCAGCAGCTTTGTCTTAAACGGGCGGGGTGATACGCAGTATTTT
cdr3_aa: CASSFVLNGRGDTQYF

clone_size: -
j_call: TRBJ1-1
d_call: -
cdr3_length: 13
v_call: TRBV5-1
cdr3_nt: TGCGCCAGCAGCTTGTTTCAGAACACTGAAGCTTTCTTT
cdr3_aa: CASSLFQNTEAFF

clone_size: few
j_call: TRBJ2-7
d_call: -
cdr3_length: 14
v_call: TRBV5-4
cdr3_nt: TGTGCCAGCAGCTTAATAAAGGGGGAGGCAGAGCAGTACTTC
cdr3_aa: CASSLIKGEAEQYF

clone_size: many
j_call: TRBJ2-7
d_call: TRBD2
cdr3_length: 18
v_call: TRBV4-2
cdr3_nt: TGTGCCAGCAGCCAAGAGGAAATAGCGGGAGGTAACTCCTACGAGCAGTACTTC
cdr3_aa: CASSQEEIAGGNSYEQYF

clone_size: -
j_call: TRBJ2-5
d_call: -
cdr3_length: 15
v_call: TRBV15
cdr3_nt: TGTGCCACCAGCAGAGGGGTGGGGAACGAAGAGACCCAGTACTTC
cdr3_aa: CATSRGVGNEETQYF

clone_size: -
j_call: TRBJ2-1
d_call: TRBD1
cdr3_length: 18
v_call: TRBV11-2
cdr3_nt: TGTGCCAGCAGCTCCCCCCAACCCGGGACAGGGGGGCACAATGAGCAGTTCTTC
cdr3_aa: CASSSPQPGTGGHNEQFF

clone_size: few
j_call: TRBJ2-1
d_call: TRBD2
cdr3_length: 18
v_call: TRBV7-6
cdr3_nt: TGTGCCAGCAGCCCTAGACTAGCGGGGGCCAGCTCCTACAATGAGCAGTTCTTC
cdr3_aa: CASSPRLAGASSYNEQFF

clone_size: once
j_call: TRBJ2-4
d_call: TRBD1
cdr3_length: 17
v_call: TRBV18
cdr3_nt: TGTGCCAGCTCACCACCTTTGGACAGGGGGGAGTTGGACATTCAGTACTTC
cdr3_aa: CASSPPLDRGELDIQYF

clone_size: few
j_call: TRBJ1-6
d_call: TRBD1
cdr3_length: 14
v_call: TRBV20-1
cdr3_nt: TGCAGTGCACACGACAGGGAGGTCCACTCACCCCTCCACTTT
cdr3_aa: CSAHDREVHSPLHF

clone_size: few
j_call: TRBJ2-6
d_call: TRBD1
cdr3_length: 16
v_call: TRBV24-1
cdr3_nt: TGTGCCACTGCCGGGACAGGGGGCGCTGGGGCCAACGTCCTGACTTTC
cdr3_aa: CATAGTGGAGANVLTF

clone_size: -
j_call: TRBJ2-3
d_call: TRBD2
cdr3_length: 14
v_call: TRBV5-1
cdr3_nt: TGCGCCAGCAGGGTTAGCGGGGGCTCAGGAACGCAGTATTTT
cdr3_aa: CASRVSGGSGTQYF

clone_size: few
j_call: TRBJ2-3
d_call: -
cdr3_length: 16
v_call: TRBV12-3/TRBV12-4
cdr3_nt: TGTGCCAGCAGTTTCGGAACTAGCATTTGGGGAGATACGCAGTATTTT
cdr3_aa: CASSFGTSIWGDTQYF

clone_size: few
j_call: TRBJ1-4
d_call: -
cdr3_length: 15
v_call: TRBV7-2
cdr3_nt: TGTGCCAGCAGCACCACCGGGACAACGCATGAAAAACTGTTTTTT
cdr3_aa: CASSTTGTTHEKLFF

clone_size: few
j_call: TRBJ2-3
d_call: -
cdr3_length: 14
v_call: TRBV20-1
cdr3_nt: TGCAGTGCTAGCCCCTTGTCTAGCACAGATACGCAGTATTTT
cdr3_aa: CSASPLSSTDTQYF

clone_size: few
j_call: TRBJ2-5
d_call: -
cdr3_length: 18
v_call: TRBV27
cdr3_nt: TGTGCCAGCAGTTTGAATGGTGTGGGGGGTAGGTATGGAGAGACCCAGTACTTC
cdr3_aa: CASSLNGVGGRYGETQYF

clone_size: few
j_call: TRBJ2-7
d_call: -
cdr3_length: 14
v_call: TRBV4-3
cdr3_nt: TGCGCCAGCAGCCAAGATGTCAGGGGAAACGAGCAGTACTTC
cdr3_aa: CASSQDVRGNEQYF

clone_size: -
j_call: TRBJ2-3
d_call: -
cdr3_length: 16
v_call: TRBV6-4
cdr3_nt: TGTGCCAGCAGTGACTCTGCTAAGGGTGGCACAGATACGCAGTATTTT
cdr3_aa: CASSDSAKGGTDTQYF

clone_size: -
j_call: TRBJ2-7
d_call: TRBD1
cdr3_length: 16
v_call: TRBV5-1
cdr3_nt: TGCGCCAGCAGCTTGGACCCCGGGACAGGGGACTACGAGCAGTACTTC
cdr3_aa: CASSLDPGTGDYEQYF

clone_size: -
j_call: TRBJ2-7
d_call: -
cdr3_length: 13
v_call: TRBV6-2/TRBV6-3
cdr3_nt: TGTGCCAGCAGTAGACAGTTTTTCTACGAGCAGTACTTC
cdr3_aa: CASSRQFFYEQYF

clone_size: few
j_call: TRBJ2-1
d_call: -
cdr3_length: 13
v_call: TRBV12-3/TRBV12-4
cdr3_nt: TGTGCCAGTGGTGGCGACCCCTTCGCTGAGCAGTTCTTC
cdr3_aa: CASGGDPFAEQFF

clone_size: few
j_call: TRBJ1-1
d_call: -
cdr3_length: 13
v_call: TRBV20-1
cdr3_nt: TGCAGTGCTAGAGATGGGAGGAGCACTGAAGCTTTCTTT
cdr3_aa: CSARDGRSTEAFF

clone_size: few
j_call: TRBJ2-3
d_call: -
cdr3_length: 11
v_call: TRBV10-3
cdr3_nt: TGTGCCGCCCGGGGCACAGATACGCAGTATTTT
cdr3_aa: CAARGTDTQYF

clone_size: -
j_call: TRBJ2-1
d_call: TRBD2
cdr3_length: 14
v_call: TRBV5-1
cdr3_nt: TGCGCCAGCAGCTTGGGCGGGACTAGGGGTGAGCAGTTCTTC
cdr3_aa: CASSLGGTRGEQFF

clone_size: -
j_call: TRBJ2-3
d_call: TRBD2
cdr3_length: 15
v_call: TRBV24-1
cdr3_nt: TGTGCCACCAGTGAGCGGGGGGGGCTAAAAGATACGCAGTATTTT
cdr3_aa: CATSERGGLKDTQYF